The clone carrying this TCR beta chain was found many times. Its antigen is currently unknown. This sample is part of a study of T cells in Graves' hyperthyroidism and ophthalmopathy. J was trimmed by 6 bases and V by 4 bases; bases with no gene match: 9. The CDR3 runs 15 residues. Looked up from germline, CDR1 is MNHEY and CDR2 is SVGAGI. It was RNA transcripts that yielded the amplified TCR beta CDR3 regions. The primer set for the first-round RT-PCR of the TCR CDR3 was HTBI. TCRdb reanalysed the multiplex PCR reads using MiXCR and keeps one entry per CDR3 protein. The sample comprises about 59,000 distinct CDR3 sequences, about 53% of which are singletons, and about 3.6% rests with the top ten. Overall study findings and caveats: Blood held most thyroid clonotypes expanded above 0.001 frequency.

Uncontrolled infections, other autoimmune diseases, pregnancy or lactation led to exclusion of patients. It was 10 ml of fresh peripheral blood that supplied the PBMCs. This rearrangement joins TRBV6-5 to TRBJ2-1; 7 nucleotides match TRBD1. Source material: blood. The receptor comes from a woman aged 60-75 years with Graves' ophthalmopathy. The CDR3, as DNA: TGTGCCAGCAGTTCCATGGGACAGCCCCGCAATGAGCAGTTCTTC. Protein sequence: CASSSMGQPRNEQFF.